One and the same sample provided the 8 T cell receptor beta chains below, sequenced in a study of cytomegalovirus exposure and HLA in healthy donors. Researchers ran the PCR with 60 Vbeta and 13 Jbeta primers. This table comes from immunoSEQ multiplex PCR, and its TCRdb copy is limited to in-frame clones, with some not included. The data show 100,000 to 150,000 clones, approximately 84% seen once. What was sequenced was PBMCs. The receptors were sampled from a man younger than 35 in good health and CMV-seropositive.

CDR3 DNA sequence: TGTGCCAGCAGCTTAGGGCGGGGGAACTATGGCTACACCTTC. It specifies CASSLGRGNYGYTF. V is TRBV7-8 and J is TRBJ1-2, with a possible D match to TRBD1 (5 bases). Germline loops: CDR1 SGHVS, CDR2 FQNEAQ. This CDR3 region has 14 residues. Trimming removed 1 base at V and 2 bases at J, with 8 bases between.

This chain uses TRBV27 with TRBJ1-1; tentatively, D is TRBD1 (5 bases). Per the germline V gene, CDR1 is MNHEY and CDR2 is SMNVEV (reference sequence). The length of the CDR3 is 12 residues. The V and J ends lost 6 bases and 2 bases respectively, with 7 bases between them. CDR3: CASSQGNTEAFF. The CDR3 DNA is TGTGCCAGCAGCCAGGGTAACACTGAAGCTTTCTTT.

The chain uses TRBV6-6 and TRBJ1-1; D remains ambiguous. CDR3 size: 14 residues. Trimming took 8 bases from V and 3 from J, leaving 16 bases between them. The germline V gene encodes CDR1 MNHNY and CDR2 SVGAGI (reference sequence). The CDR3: CASGRGQPYTEAFF. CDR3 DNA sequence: TGTGCCAGCGGACGCGGGCAACCCTACACTGAAGCTTTCTTT.

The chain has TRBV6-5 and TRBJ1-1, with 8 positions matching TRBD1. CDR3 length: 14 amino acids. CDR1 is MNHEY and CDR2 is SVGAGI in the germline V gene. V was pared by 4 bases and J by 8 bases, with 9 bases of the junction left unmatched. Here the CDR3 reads CASSSTGGGGEAFF. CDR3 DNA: TGTGCCAGCAGTTCCACAGGGGGTGGAGGGGAAGCTTTCTTT.

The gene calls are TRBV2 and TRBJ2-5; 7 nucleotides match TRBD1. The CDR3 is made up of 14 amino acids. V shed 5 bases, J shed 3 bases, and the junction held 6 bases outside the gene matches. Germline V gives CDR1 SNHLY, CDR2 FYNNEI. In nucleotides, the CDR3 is TGTGCCAGCAGTACAGGGGTGTTAGAAGAGACCCAGTACTTC. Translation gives CASSTGVLEETQYF.

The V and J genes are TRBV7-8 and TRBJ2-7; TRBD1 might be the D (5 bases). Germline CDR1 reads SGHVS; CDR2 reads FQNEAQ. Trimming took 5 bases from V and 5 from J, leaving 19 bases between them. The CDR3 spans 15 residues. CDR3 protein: CASSVLLWGVNEQYF. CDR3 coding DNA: TGTGCCAGCAGCGTACTGTTGTGGGGCGTGAACGAGCAGTACTTC.

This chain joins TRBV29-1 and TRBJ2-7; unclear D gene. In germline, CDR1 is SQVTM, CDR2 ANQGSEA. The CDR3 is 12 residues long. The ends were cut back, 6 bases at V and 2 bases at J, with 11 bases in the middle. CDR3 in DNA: TGCAGCGTAAGGATCACTACCTACGAGCAGTACTTC. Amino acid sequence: CSVRITTYEQYF.

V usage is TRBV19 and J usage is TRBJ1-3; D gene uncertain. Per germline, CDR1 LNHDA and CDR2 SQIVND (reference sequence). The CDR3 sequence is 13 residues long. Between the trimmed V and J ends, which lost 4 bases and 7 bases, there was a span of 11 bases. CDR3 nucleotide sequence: TGTGCCAGTAGTACCGGTCTTTACAACACCATATATTTT. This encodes CASSTGLYNTIYF.